This T cell receptor beta chain was found in a study of blood T cell repertoires in COVID-19. Study details: PBMCs, B-cell-depleted T cells, or T cells were the source of the cDNA or gDNA that made up the material.

CDR1 is SNHLY and CDR2 is FYNNEI in the germline V gene. The CDR3 totals 15 residues. Trimming took 7 bases from V and 5 from J; bases not matched to a gene: 7. Original analysis: Amplification from reference gene primers served as the basis for estimated nucleated cell counts. Some clones are missing from TCRdb's copy, which holds only in-frame ones; the method was immunoSEQ multiplex PCR. V and J calls plus clone size are reproduced from that table; the DNA served to infer D and trimming. Of around 62,000 clones in the sample, just under 90% were seen once. Sequencing used peripheral blood. The gene calls are TRBV2 and TRBJ2-1; 11 nucleotides align to TRBD2. The receptor's source is a man in his 60s with acute or convalescent COVID-19. The CDR3 loop is CASKVAGGPHNEQFF. CDR3 DNA sequence: TGTGCCAGCAAAGTAGCGGGAGGGCCCCACAATGAGCAGTTCTTC.